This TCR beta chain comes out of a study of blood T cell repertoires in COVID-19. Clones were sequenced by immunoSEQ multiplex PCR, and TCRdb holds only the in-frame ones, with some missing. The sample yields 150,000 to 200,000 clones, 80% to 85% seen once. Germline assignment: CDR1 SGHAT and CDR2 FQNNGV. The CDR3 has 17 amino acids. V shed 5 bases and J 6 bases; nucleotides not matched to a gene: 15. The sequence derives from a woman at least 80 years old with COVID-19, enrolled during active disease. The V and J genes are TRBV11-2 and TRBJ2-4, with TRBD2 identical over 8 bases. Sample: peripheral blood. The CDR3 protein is CASSRLPGTRGGNIQYF. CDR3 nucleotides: TGTGCCAGCAGCCGCCTCCCCGGGACTAGAGGAGGAAACATTCAGTACTTC.